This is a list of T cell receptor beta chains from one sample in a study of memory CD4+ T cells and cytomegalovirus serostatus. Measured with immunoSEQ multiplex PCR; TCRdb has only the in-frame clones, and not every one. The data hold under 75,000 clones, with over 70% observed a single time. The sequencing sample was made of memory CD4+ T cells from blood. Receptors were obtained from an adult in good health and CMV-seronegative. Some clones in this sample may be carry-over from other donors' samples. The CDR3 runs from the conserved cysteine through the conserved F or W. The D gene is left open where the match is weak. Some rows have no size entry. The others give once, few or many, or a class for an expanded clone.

TGTGCCACCAGCAGAGACCTGGGGAGAAGGGGCAAAAACATTCAGTACTTC	CATSRDLGRRGKNIQYF	.	TRBJ2-4	.	TRBV15
TGTGCCAGCAGTGCCGGGACAGGGTTTTTGGTTACGCAGTATTTT	CASSAGTGFLVTQYF	TRBD1	TRBJ2-3	.	TRBV28
TGTGCCAGCAGCGCCGGACAGAAAAAAAACATTCAGTACTTC	CASSAGQKKNIQYF	.	TRBJ2-4	.	TRBV9
TGTGCCAGCAGCTTCGAGTATCCGGTTGATTCACCCCTCCACTTT	CASSFEYPVDSPLHF	.	TRBJ1-6	few	TRBV7-9
TGTGCCAGCACCCCCTGGGGGTCTGAAAAACTGTTTTTT	CASTPWGSEKLFF	.	TRBJ1-4	.	TRBV2
TGTGCCAGCAGTTTATTTGTGGAACTCCGGGACAGGGTTATTGTGGGCAATCAGCCCCAGCATTTT	CASSLFVELRDRVIVGNQPQHF	TRBD1	TRBJ1-5	.	TRBV28
TGCACCAGCAGCCGGACGACTAGCGGAAAGAACAATGAGCAGTTCTTC	CTSSRTTSGKNNEQFF	.	TRBJ2-1	few	TRBV1
TGCGCCAGCAGCTTGGAACCGGCAGTCGGATTCCTGTTCTTC	CASSLEPAVGFLFF	.	TRBJ2-1	.	TRBV5-1
TGCAGCGCCGGGGGAGCTGCGACCTATGGCTACACCTTC	CSAGGAATYGYTF	.	TRBJ1-2	.	TRBV29-1
TGTGCCAGCAGTTACAACACCGGGGAGCTGTTTTTT	CASSYNTGELFF	.	TRBJ2-2	.	TRBV6-5
TGTGCCAGCAGCCAAGATTTGTTTCGGGCCTCCTACGAGCAGTACTTC	CASSQDLFRASYEQYF	.	TRBJ2-7	.	TRBV4-2
TGTGCCAGCCGACGACAGGCCCCCGAGACCCAGTACTTC	CASRRQAPETQYF	.	TRBJ2-5	.	TRBV27
TGTGCCAGCAGCTTAGGAGCGGGAGGCTACAATGAGCAGTTCTTC	CASSLGAGGYNEQFF	TRBD2	TRBJ2-1	.	TRBV7-9
TGTGCCATCAGTGGTGGGACCGGGGAGCTGTTTTTT	CAISGGTGELFF	.	TRBJ2-2	.	TRBV10-3
TGTGCCAGCAGTGAAGCGCTGGTGGGGACCCAGTACTTC	CASSEALVGTQYF	.	TRBJ2-5	.	TRBV6-1
TGTGCCAGCAGAGGGACAGTCTACGAGCAGTACTTC	CASRGTVYEQYF	TRBD1	TRBJ2-7	.	TRBV28
TGTGCCAGCAGCTCGAGCTCCTATAATTCACCCCTCCACTTT	CASSSSSYNSPLHF	.	TRBJ1-6	.	TRBV6-5
TGTGCCAGCAGCAGACAGTTTAGGGCGTTCGATGGCTACACCTTC	CASSRQFRAFDGYTF	.	TRBJ1-2	.	TRBV6-5
TGTGCCAGCAGCCCAACAGGGGGCCATGAAAAACTGTTTTTT	CASSPTGGHEKLFF	TRBD1	TRBJ1-4	.	TRBV5-6
TGTGCCTGGAGTGTATATGTCTCACCACTCTCCTACGAGCAGTACTTC	CAWSVYVSPLSYEQYF	.	TRBJ2-7	.	TRBV30
TGTGCCATCAGTCAACTACTTAGCAATCAGCCCCAGCATTTT	CAISQLLSNQPQHF	.	TRBJ1-5	.	TRBV10-3
TGTGCCAGCAGTCCGTGGACAGGGGCAGACGAAAAACTGTTTTTT	CASSPWTGADEKLFF	TRBD1	TRBJ1-4	.	TRBV27
TGTGCCAGCAGTTACCGGGGGCTCGGGAATTCACCCCTCCACTTT	CASSYRGLGNSPLHF	.	TRBJ1-6	.	TRBV6-6
TGTGCCAGCAGGCAAGTTAGGCCTGAGAGGGCTTTCTTT	CASRQVRPERAFF	.	TRBJ1-1	.	TRBV6-1
TGCGCCAGCAGCCAGTTCGATGAGCAGTTCTTC	CASSQFDEQFF	.	TRBJ2-1	.	TRBV5-1
TGTGCCAGCTCACCAAGCGCAGGGAGGAACACTGAAGCTTTCTTT	CASSPSAGRNTEAFF	.	TRBJ1-1	.	TRBV18
TGTGCCAGCAGTGTCCATCACTTCAACACAGATACGCAGTATTTT	CASSVHHFNTDTQYF	.	TRBJ2-3	few	TRBV2
TGTGCCAGCAGGATTTATGAAAAACTGTTTTTT	CASRIYEKLFF	.	TRBJ1-4	.	TRBV28
TGTGCCAGCAGGAACAGGGGCAATCAGCCCCAGCATTTT	CASRNRGNQPQHF	.	TRBJ1-5	.	TRBV2
TGTGCCAGCAGCTTAGGAGGGGCAGGTACTGAAGCTTTCTTT	CASSLGGAGTEAFF	.	TRBJ1-1	.	TRBV11-3
TGCGCCAGCAGTGCGGGGAACCGAGAGACCCAGTACTTC	CASSAGNRETQYF	.	TRBJ2-5	.	TRBV5-1
TGTGCCTGGATGGCAGTTGGGATTTACGAGCAGTACTTC	CAWMAVGIYEQYF	.	TRBJ2-7	.	TRBV30
TGTGCCAGCAGTTTATCCACAGGGCGGGTCACTGAAGCTTTCTTT	CASSLSTGRVTEAFF	.	TRBJ1-1	many	TRBV28
TGCGCCAGCAGCTTAACTACAGGGTGGGGAGAGACCCAGTACTTC	CASSLTTGWGETQYF	.	TRBJ2-5	.	TRBV5-1
TGTGCCAGCAGCTTAACCCTACTAGCAGGGACGAACACCGGGGAGCTGTTTTTT	CASSLTLLAGTNTGELFF	.	TRBJ2-2	.	TRBV7-2
TGTGCCAGCAGCGCCCGGGACACCAGCTATGGCTACACCTTC	CASSARDTSYGYTF	.	TRBJ1-2	.	TRBV7-8
TGTGCCTGGAGTTCTCAGGCCCTCTATGGCTACACCTTC	CAWSSQALYGYTF	.	TRBJ1-2	.	TRBV30
TGTGCCAGCAGCTTAAACAGGATGAACACTGAAGCTTTCTTT	CASSLNRMNTEAFF	.	TRBJ1-1	.	TRBV7-2
TGTGCCACCTCCGGACAGGGGCTCAATCAGCCCCAGCATTTT	CATSGQGLNQPQHF	TRBD1	TRBJ1-5	.	TRBV15
TGTGCCAGCAGTGAAATGGACAGGGCCTACGAGCAGTACTTC	CASSEMDRAYEQYF	TRBD1	TRBJ2-7	.	TRBV6-1
TGTGCCAGCAGCGTAGCCCAAATGACTAGCGGAAGCTCCTACGAGCAGTACTTC	CASSVAQMTSGSSYEQYF	TRBD2	TRBJ2-7	.	TRBV9
TGTGCCAGCAGCTTGCAGGGGAACTATGGCTACACCTTC	CASSLQGNYGYTF	.	TRBJ1-2	once	TRBV5-6
TGTGCCAGCAGCGCTAACATGAACACTGAAGCTTTCTTT	CASSANMNTEAFF	.	TRBJ1-1	once	TRBV9
TGTGCCAGCAGCTTGGGACGGGGGCTTAGCTCCTACAATGAGCAGTTCTTC	CASSLGRGLSSYNEQFF	.	TRBJ2-1	.	TRBV5-4
TGTGCTAGCAGCTCGGGACTCTTCCCGGCGGAGACCCAGTACTTC	CASSSGLFPAETQYF	.	TRBJ2-5	few	TRBV7-7
TGTGCCAGCAGCGCCGGGACAGGGGGACAGCCCCAGCATTTT	CASSAGTGGQPQHF	TRBD1	TRBJ1-5	few	TRBV7-2
TGTGCCAGCAGTCTCTACCAGAGCGGGGTTAGCACAGATACGCAGTATTTT	CASSLYQSGVSTDTQYF	TRBD2	TRBJ2-3	.	TRBV28
TGTGCCAGCAGTTACGGTCGCGACCTGGAGCAGTACTTC	CASSYGRDLEQYF	.	TRBJ2-7	.	TRBV6-5
TGTGCCAGTAAAACACGGGGAAATTTTGGCTACACCTTC	CASKTRGNFGYTF	.	TRBJ1-2	.	TRBV19
TGCGCCAGCAGCCAAGTCTCGGTAGCGGGGGGGCGCACAGATACGCAGTATTTT	CASSQVSVAGGRTDTQYF	TRBD2	TRBJ2-3	.	TRBV4-3
TGTGCCAGCAGTTACTCTAGGGGGTTCGGAAACACCATATATTTT	CASSYSRGFGNTIYF	.	TRBJ1-3	.	TRBV6-5
TGTGCCAGCAGGGGACAGGATTCCTACGAGCAGTACTTC	CASRGQDSYEQYF	TRBD1	TRBJ2-7	.	TRBV28
TGTGCCAGCAGCTCTACAGGGGGCGCGATGGATACGCAGTATTTT	CASSSTGGAMDTQYF	TRBD1	TRBJ2-3	.	TRBV7-9
TGTGCCAGCAGTTACGGGATTAACTCTGGAAACACCATATATTTT	CASSYGINSGNTIYF	.	TRBJ1-3	.	TRBV6-5
TGTGCCAGCAGCCCCCGGACAGTCCAAGAGACCCAGTACTTC	CASSPRTVQETQYF	.	TRBJ2-5	.	TRBV5-6
TGTGCCAGCAGTCTAGGACGGGAGAACACTGAAGCTTTCTTT	CASSLGRENTEAFF	.	TRBJ1-1	.	TRBV2